This T cell receptor beta chain appears in the sequencing data of a study of vaccination effects on CD4 cells after COVID-19. Study-level information: Participants were vaccinated with two doses of either the BNT162b2 or mRNA-1273 vaccine.

Trimming left V 5 bases short and J 6 bases short, with 22 bases between. Germline assignment: CDR1 MDHEN and CDR2 SYDVKM. The CDR3 consists of 17 residues. On this clone itself: Antigen specificity is unknown.

Produced via immunoSEQ multiplex PCR; TCRdb's table is partial and in-frame only. Among just under 75,000 clones, under 85% were seen once, and the ten largest hold over 2.5%. Antigen-specific CD4+ T cells were first expanded with viral peptide pools by the ViraFEST assay and only then sequenced. The authors isolated CD4+ T cells after around 10 days of culture. Nobody among the vaccine recipients had prior SARS-CoV-2 infection (nucleocapsid antibodies were negative). The sequencing here drew on CD4+ T cells from PBMCs cultured with HCoV-NL63 spike peptides, taken before COVID-19 vaccination. The chain recombines TRBV28 with TRBJ2-2; possibly TRBD1 or TRBD2 for D (5 bases each). The source of this sequence is a human donor who received a COVID-19 vaccine. In nucleotides, the CDR3 is TGTGCCAGCAGTACCCTCGGGGCAGGACCCCCCCCCGGGGAGCTGTTTTTT. Protein sequence: CASSTLGAGPPPGELFF.